This T cell receptor (beta chain) appears in the sequencing data of a study of tumor-infiltrating lymphocytes in localized non-small cell lung cancer (TCRdb year 2021). Regarding the complete study: Patients whose samples were collected after neoadjuvant chemotherapy, as well as both smokers and never-smokers and several histologies, were included in the cohort. From each patient came resected tumor tissue plus uninvolved lung tissue from that same patient, and the uninvolved lung tissue was described as non-adjacent to the tumor. Alongside flow cytometry, multiplex immunofluorescence, RNA-seq, exome sequencing and proteomics, TCR sequencing was applied to the same patients as one of several integrated assays. The overall ICON cohort was composed of around 150 surgical patients with localized non-small cell lung cancer whose tumors were resected. For roughly 56 patients, immunoSEQ T-cell fraction was compared between paired tumor and uninvolved lung.

About this clone itself: The antigen it binds to is not known. No much larger clone exists at a distance of one base, and base qualities are not known.

The immunoSEQ assay used for TCR sequencing gave the T-cell fraction in both tumor and uninvolved lung tissue. Processing in the source paper ran as follows. In the survival analysis, patients were divided into a high T-cell fraction group (upper tertile) and a low T-cell fraction group (lower two tertiles), and the two groups were compared using a log-rank test. Paired tumor versus uninvolved lung differences in T-cell fraction were tested with a signed-rank test. The table was pulled from immuneACCESS by TCRdb, which kept in-frame rearrangements only. Such tables lose some clones; where checked, under half of the loss comes from unresolved V genes, and the rest has no known cause. Clone size and the V and J calls come from that table; the DNA yielded D and trimming. This sample is represented by around 9,600 clones; almost 80% of them were singletons. The ten largest clones represent 9.8% of the sample.

The first patient joined ICON in 2016, and enrollment wrapped up when the last patient was enrolled in September 2018. In a subcohort of around 77 patients, fresh tumor and matched uninvolved tissue were collected for in-depth immune analyses, with TCR sequencing among those analyses. TCR sequencing was performed on DNA isolated from bulk tissue, without cell sorting. Unmatched junction bases come to 7, with V trimmed by 4 bases and J by 1 base. Inclusive of the bounding cysteine and phenylalanine, the CDR3 is 18 residues long. Just CDR3 DNA is preserved here, 54 bases in frame from base 1. The germline V gene specifies SGHRS as CDR1 and YFSETQ as CDR2. Study-wide conclusions, independent of this receptor: TCR-derived T-cell fraction did not differ between the flow cytometry-defined immunotypes IM1 (good prognosis) and IM2 (poor prognosis). Assay coverage differed among patients according to how much tissue was available, so only a subset of the cohort had TCR sequencing. Consistent with immunofluorescence CD3 counts, TCRbeta sequencing supported greater T cell infiltration in tumors than in uninvolved lung tissue. Because different pieces of the same tissue were used for different assays, technical variation could not be separated from intratumor heterogeneity. Recurrence-free survival showed no association with tumor T-cell fraction measured by TCR sequencing (p = 0.61).

The rearranged segments are TRBV5-1 and TRBJ2-2; 13 middle bases align to TRBD2. The material sequenced was lung tumor tissue. The origin of this receptor is a human donor with non-small cell lung cancer. CDR3 sequence: CASSEGLAGALNTGELFF. In nucleotides, the sequence is TGCGCCAGCAGCGAAGGACTAGCGGGGGCGCTGAACACCGGGGAGCTGTTTTTT.